One T cell receptor (beta chain) is described in this entry. Its antigen target is currently unknown. Base qualities are missing; no much larger clone stands one base away. The germline V and J ends show losses of 1 base and 5 bases respectively, and no gene match explains 6 bases of the junction. The germline V gene specifies KGHSH as CDR1 and LQKENI as CDR2. Including the terminal cysteine and phenylalanine, the CDR3 comprises 15 residues. Just the 45-base CDR3 DNA is kept, in frame starting at base 1. Collaborating institutions collected whole blood in K2EDTA tubes following their own protocols. For TCRbeta analysis, collaborator samples were shipped as frozen whole blood, as isolated PBMCs, or as DNA extracted from either sample type. The immunoSEQ Assay, a bias-controlled multiplex PCR, was used to amplify TCRbeta CDR3 regions from genomic DNA. The original pipeline was this. Nucleated cell counts per sample were estimated from amplification of reference gene primers within the assay. To quantify the absolute abundance of each unique TCRbeta CDR3 rearrangement, sequence reads were collapsed and filtered. Productive Simpson clonality was computed per sample as the square root of Simpson's diversity index over productive rearrangements. TCRdb limited this immuneACCESS table to in-frame rearrangements with V and J called. A share of clones is missing; checked studies link under half to unresolved V genes, and the rest is unexplained. V and J calls and clone size are those listed in that table; D and trimming were worked out from the DNA. The sample table holds around 67,000 clones, of which 85% to 90% were seen once. The ten most abundant clones make up around 7.9% of the sample.

This sample is part of a study of blood T cell repertoires in COVID-19 (dated by TCRdb to 2019 to 2021). Turning to the overall study: Samples covering the acute and convalescent phases of COVID-19 were provided by collaborators in the United States, Italy and Spain. The prospective study material was composed of cDNA or gDNA derived from T cells, B-cell-depleted T cells, or PBMCs. Subjects who had been exposed to COVID-19, were actively infected with it, or had recovered from it provided the deeply sampled blood TCRbeta repertoires that made up the dataset. The repertoires were released in a freely available public database intended as a resource for research on the immune response to SARS-CoV-2. Samples came from the ongoing ImmuneRACE study (first 160 participants) plus 1,254 subjects from 6 global collaborators. A de-identified subject ID, COVID-19 status, age in years and sex were almost always included in the sample metadata. Where HLA class I and class II types were available, the types were taken from metadata supplied by the sample provider, not from assay-based typing. Summary of the overall study and its limitations: The amount of clinical and demographic metadata varied by source and participant and was provided uncurated.

Input material: peripheral blood. This receptor was obtained from a man aged 50 to 60 with active COVID-19. Here the chain combines TRBV18 and TRBJ2-7, with 9 middle bases fitting TRBD1. The DNA sequence reads TGTGCCAGCTCACCACAAACAGGGGGCATCGACGAGCAGTACTTC. Translated, this gives CASSPQTGGIDEQYF. With the rest looked up from the reference TRBV18 and TRBJ2-7 genes rather than sequenced, the full variable domain is NAGVMQNPRHLVRRRGQEARLRCSPMKGHSHVYWYRQLPEEGLKFMVYLQKENIIDESGMPKERFSAEFPKEGPSILRIQQVVRGDSAAYFCASSPQTGGIDEQYFGPGTRLTVT.